This T cell receptor beta chain appears in the sequencing data of a study of blood T cell repertoires in COVID-19. Study in general: Acute and convalescent COVID-19 specimens originated in the United States, Italy and Spain.

Generated by immunoSEQ multiplex PCR, the TCRdb table keeps only in-frame clones and is missing some. Of tens of thousands of clones in the sample, approximately 85% were seen once. Germline assignment: CDR1 SGHRS and CDR2 YFSETQ. This CDR3 has 18 amino acids. The V segment lost 4 bases and the J segment 2 bases; nucleotides outside the gene matches: 9. The material sequenced was peripheral blood. This receptor was obtained from a man older than 75 with acute or convalescent COVID-19. The chain couples TRBV5-1 to TRBJ2-3; 14 nucleotides match TRBD2. The chain's CDR3 is CASSRTGTSGGLTDTQYF. CDR3 bases: TGCGCCAGCAGCCGCACCGGGACTAGCGGGGGACTCACAGATACGCAGTATTTT.